This record covers a single T cell receptor beta chain. Its matching antigen is unknown. This specimen belongs to a study of identical twins. Trimming pared 9 bases from V and 6 bases from J, leaving 15 bases between. This CDR3 is 13 amino acids long. TCRdb recomputed calls from the 5' RACE reads with MiXCR, one row per CDR3 protein. This repertoire shows fewer than 500,000 distinct CDR3 sequences, 20% to 30% found once; its top ten account for about 2.9%. General observations from the study: The models gave estimates that fell short of the out-of-frame TCR alpha sharing seen in monozygotic twins.

Separately, the same data were catalogued under a study of T cells expressing NK-cell markers. According to that study: Most of the eight sequenced donors were HCMV-seropositive; one was seronegative.

The receptor was derived from a woman aged 18-29 years in good health. The sample taken for sequencing was CD4+ T cells sorted from blood. This chain uses TRBV12-3 or TRBV12-4 with TRBJ1-5, with D maybe TRBD1 (6 bases). The CDR3 here is CASQNREGQPQHF. The DNA for the CDR3 is TGTGCCAGTCAGAACAGGGAGGGTCAGCCCCAGCATTTT.